This TCR beta chain was captured by sequencing in a study of T cell changes during pregnancy in multiple sclerosis. V lost 6 bases, J lost 4 bases, and 7 bases lay in between. CDR1 and CDR2 (germline): SNHLY, FYNNEI. The CDR3 length is 11 residues. With respect to this clone: Other DNA variants within this sample encode the same CDR3.

Clones were sequenced by immunoSEQ multiplex PCR, and TCRdb holds only the in-frame ones, with some missing. The repertoire includes tens of thousands of clones, 91% of them detected once, and around 10% sits in the top ten. This receptor was obtained from a female donor with multiple sclerosis, enrolled in a pregnancy study. The sequences come from CD8+ T cells from peripheral blood mononuclear cells, collected after pregnancy. The chain couples TRBV2 to TRBJ2-7; the D gene is possibly TRBD2 (6 bases). This CDR3 reads CASSRGYEQYF. In DNA form, the CDR3 reads TGTGCCAGCAGCCGGGGGTACGAGCAGTACTTC.